What follows is one T cell receptor beta chain and its context. The CDR3 length is 14 residues. Germline assignment: CDR1 MNHEY and CDR2 SVGAGI. The V gene lost 4 bases and the J gene lost 7 bases, with 17 bases spanning the gap. Indicated time point: newly diagnosed GD, antithyroid drugs for less than 3 months. From RNA extracted from PBMCs, the TCR library was made. Enrollment of patients was through an endocrinology department in Xi'an, China. This sample was taken from a study of regulatory T cells in long-lasting Graves disease. Both iRepertoire HTBI primers and Arm-PCR of CDR3 regions were used to build the TCR beta libraries. Source study methods: Gene usage covered 62 TRBV and about 15 TRBJ segments. A single record per CDR3 protein comes from TCRdb applying MiXCR to the multiplex PCR reads. TCRdb, not the authors, supplied the V and J calls. The data contain over 350,000 distinct CDR3 sequences, 14% of them singletons.

These data are also associated with another study on T cells in Graves' hyperthyroidism and ophthalmopathy. That publication notes: RT-PCR in the first round (using the HTBI primer set) targeted the TCR CDR3. Most clonotypes expanded in thyroid above 0.001 were likewise present in blood.

The chain links TRBV6-5 to TRBJ2-7; D may be TRBD1 (6 bases). The receptor was isolated from a woman in her fifties or sixties with Graves disease. The sequencing here drew on peripheral blood mononuclear cells (PBMCs), taken at new diagnosis, from a patient treated with antithyroid drugs. This chain's CDR3 is CASSSGTQLREQYF. CDR3 nucleotides: TGTGCCAGCAGTTCTGGGACACAACTACGGGAGCAGTACTTC.